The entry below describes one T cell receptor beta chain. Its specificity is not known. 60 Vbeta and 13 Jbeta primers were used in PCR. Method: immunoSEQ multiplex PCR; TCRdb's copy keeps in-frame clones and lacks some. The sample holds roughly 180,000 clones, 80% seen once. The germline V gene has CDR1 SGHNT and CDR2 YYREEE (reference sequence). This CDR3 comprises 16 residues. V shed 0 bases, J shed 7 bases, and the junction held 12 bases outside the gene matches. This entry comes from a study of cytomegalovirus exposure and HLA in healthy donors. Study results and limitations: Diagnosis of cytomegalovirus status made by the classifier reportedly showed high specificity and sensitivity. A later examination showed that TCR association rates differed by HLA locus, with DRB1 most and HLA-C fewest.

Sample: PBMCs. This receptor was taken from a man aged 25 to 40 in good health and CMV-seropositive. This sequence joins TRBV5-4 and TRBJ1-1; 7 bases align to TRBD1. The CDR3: CASSLEVVTGQSEAFF. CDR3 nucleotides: TGTGCCAGCAGCTTGGAAGTAGTTACGGGACAGAGTGAAGCTTTCTTT.